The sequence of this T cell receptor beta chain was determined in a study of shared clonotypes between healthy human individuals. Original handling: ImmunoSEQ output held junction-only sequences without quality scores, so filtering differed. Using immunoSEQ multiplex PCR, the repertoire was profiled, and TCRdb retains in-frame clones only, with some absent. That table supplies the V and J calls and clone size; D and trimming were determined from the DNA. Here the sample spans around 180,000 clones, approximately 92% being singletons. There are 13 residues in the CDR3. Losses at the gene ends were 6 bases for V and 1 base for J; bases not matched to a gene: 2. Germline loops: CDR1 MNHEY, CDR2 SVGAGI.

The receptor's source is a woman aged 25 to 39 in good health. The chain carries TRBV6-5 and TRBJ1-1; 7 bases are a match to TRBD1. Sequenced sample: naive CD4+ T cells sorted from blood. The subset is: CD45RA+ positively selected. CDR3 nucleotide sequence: TGTGCCAGCAGAAGGACAGGGAACACTGAAGCTTTCTTT. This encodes CASRRTGNTEAFF.